The T cell receptor beta chain described here comes from a study of shared clonotypes between healthy human individuals (dated by TCRdb to between 2020 and 2021). About the study as a whole: Two women and a few men aged 18 to 49 years were included in the cohort. Per donor, three plates each were used for CD4 naive and CD4 memory, two for CD8 naive, and one for CD8 memory. Libraries were prepared and TCR repertoires were sequenced by different laboratories using diverse techniques, in order to increase sequencing depth and limit assay-specific biases. To estimate repertoire size and how much clonotype sharing occurs between individuals, the study deeply sequenced the blood TCR repertoires of about five healthy adults. Each donor's leukapheresis produced roughly between roughly 0.85 and 10 billion PBMCs.

As concerns this clone: The clone's antigen remains unknown. Within one base of it there is no much larger clone, and no base qualities were kept.

Using the deep immunoSEQ assay, multiplex PCR amplified TCR CDR3 regions from genomic DNA. Genomic DNA extracted from each cell subset was distributed evenly over all wells of several immunoSEQ 96-well plates, and each plate served as one replicate. For sorted subsets, roughly 0.2 ug genomic DNA, equal to about 30,000 T cell genomes, was loaded into each replicate PCR. The purified libraries were quantified using a Qubit 3.0 fluorometer, sized with a Bioanalyzer 2100, and then quantified again using the KAPA Library Quantification kit. Every immunoSEQ 96-well plate was sequenced on a dedicated single-read 150-cycle Illumina NextSeq 550 flow cell. The original methods were these. The immunoSEQ output contained only junctional sequences without quality scores, so filtering could not match that applied to full-length reads. Sequences were annotated with PyIR, a Python wrapper for IgBLAST v1.9, and V/J genes and CDR3 were assigned using IMGT germline references. Reads were removed for weak V/J assignments (E-value above 1e-6), missing CDR3, stop codons, out-of-frame junctions, or ambiguous translated residues. V3J clonotypes were defined as sequences sharing the same inferred V gene, J gene, and CDR3 amino acid sequence. Percentage overlap between repertoires was calculated by dividing the number of shared unique clonotypes by the size of the smaller repertoire. Three approaches were used to assess repertoire richness: RTK rarefaction, the Chao1 estimator, and Recon v2.1 estimates of unobserved clonotypes. OLGA was used to compute generation probabilities for all TCRbeta clonotypes that the gDNA method yielded from a few donors. The clones in this table, taken by TCRdb from immuneACCESS, are in-frame only. Not every clone is retained; where verified, under half of the shortfall comes from an unresolved V gene, and the cause of the rest is unknown. That table supplies the V and J calls and clone size; D and trimming were determined from the DNA. The sample has under 1,900,000 clones on record, approximately 98.5% of them singletons. Roughly 0.36% of the sample rests with the top ten.

The donors were healthy, HIV-negative adults who had no recently reported acute infections or vaccinations. All donors were Caucasian adults living in Nashville, Tennessee, USA. CD4+ T cells were enriched by magnetic negative selection; naive cells were then positively selected on CD45RA, and the negative fraction formed the memory subset. Blood was collected by leukapheresis, and PBMCs were isolated by Ficoll-Histopaque density gradient centrifugation and then cryopreserved in liquid nitrogen vapor phase. Purity and quantity of every magnetically sorted T cell population were checked by analytical flow cytometry. Genomic DNA was isolated from each sorted fraction and quantified by UV absorbance on a Nanodrop 2000c. Taken from cysteine to phenylalanine, the CDR3 has 15 residues. Only the CDR3 region is kept as DNA, spanning 45 bases read in frame from base 1. Trimming takes 6 bases from V and 7 bases from J, and the germline ends sit 18 bases apart. CDR1 and CDR2, looked up from the germline V gene, are MNHEY and SVGAGI.

General findings and caveats noted by the study authors: Compared with non-shared clonotypes, the clonotypes found in all four sorted-subset donors had higher generation probabilities. When several donors were compared, the shared fraction of clonotypes was approximately 5% for naive CD4, approximately 3.3% for naive CD8, about 2.4% for memory CD4, and roughly 0.4% for memory CD8. Because the study included only a small number of donors, the genetic and exposure-history diversity represented was limited. Incomplete sequencing was indicated by rarefaction of sorted-subset datasets, despite the large sequencing depth. Naive subsets generally had larger estimated clonotype richness than memory subsets did. Based on pairwise subsampling, the degree of clonotype sharing among donors was expected to be affected by sequencing depth. Only blood was sampled, and tissue TCR repertoires likely differ from those in blood.

The chain joins TRBV6-5 to TRBJ2-2; tentative D gene TRBD2, with 6 bases matching. The material sequenced was naive CD4+ T cells sorted from blood. Sample cell subset or site, as interpreted from the label and publication: CD45RA+ positively selected. This TCR came from a young man in good health. The sequenced DNA: TGTGCCAGCAGCAAGAGGCGGGGCCGGGGCGGGGAGCTGTTTTTT. This sequence encodes CASSKRRGRGGELFF.